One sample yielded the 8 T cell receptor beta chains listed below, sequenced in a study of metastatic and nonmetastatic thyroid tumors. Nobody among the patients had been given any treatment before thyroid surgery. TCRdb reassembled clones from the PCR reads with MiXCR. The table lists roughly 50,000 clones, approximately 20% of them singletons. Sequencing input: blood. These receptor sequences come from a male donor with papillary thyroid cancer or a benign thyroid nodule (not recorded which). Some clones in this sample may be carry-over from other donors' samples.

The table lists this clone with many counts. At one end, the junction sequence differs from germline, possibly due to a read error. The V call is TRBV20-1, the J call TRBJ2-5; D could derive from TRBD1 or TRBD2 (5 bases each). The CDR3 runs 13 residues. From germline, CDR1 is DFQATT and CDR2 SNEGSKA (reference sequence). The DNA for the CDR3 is TGCAGTGCTAGGGGGTGGGACCAGGAGACCCAGTACTTC. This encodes CSARGWDQETQYF.

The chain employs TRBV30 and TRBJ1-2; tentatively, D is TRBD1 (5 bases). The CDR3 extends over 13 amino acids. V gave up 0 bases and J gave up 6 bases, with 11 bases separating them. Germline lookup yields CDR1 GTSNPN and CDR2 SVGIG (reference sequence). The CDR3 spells CAWSVRGDDGYTF. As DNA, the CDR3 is TGTGCCTGGAGTGTGCGGGGGGATGATGGCTACACCTTC.

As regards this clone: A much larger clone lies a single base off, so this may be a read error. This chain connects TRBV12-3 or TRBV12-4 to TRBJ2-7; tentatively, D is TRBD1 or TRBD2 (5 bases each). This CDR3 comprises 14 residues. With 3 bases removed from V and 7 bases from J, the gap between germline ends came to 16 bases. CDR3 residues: CASSFWDPLREQYF. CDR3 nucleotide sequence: TGTGCCAGCAGTTTCTGGGACCCCCTTAGGGAGCAGTACTTC.

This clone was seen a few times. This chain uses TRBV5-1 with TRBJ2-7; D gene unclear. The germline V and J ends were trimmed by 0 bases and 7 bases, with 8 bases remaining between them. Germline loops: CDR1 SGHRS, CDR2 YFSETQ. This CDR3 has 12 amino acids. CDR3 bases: TGCGCCAGCAGCTTGGATAGGGATGAGCAGTACTTC. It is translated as CASSLDRDEQYF.

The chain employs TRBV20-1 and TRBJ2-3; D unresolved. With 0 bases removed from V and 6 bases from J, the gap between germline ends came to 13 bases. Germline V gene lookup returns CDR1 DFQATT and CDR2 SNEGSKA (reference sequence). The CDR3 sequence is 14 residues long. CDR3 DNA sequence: TGCAGTGCTAGAGATCTCTGGGTAAGGGATACGCAGTATTTT. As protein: CSARDLWVRDTQYF.

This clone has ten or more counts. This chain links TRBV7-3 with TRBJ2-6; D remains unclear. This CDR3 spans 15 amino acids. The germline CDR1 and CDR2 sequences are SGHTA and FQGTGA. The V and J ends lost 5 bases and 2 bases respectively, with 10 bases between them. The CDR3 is CASSLDSAGANVLTF. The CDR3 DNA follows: TGTGCCAGCAGCCTTGACTCCGCTGGGGCCAACGTCCTGACTTTC. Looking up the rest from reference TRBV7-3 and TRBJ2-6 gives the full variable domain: GAGVSQTPSNKVTEKGKYVELRCDPISGHTALYWYRQSLGQGPEFLIYFQGTGAADDSGLPNDRFFAVRPEGSVSTLKIQRTERGDSAVYLCASSLDSAGANVLTFGAGSRLTVL.

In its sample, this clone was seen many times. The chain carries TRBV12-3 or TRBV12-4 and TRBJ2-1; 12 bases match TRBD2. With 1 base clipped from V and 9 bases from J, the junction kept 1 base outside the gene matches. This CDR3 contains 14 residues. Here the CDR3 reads CASSLELAGGEQFF. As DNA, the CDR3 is TGTGCCAGCAGTTTAGAACTAGCGGGGGGTGAGCAGTTCTTC.

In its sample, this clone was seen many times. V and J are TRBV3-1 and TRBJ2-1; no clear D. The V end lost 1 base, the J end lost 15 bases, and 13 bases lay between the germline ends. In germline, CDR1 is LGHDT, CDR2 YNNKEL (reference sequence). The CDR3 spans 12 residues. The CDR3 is CASSQVLEVAFF. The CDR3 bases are TGTGCCAGCAGCCAAGTATTAGAGGTTGCGTTCTTC.